This is a list of T cell receptor beta chains from one sample in a study of blood T cell repertoires in COVID-19. Some clones are missing from TCRdb's copy, which holds only in-frame ones; the method was immunoSEQ multiplex PCR. Of about 150,000 clones in the sample, approximately 80% are singletons; the top ten hold around 8%. The sample comprised peripheral blood. These receptors originate from a woman aged 80 or over with COVID-19, enrolled during active disease. CDR3s include the opening cysteine and the closing phenylalanine or tryptophan. Clone size is given for some rows only: seen once, a few or many times, or a class if the clone is expanded.

TRBV11-2	-	CASSQTTGSGYEQYF
TRBV12-3/TRBV12-4	-	CASSRDSFYGYTF
TRBV7-2	-	CASAMGAVYNEQFF
TRBV4-1	-	CASSQVSSNYGYTF
TRBV12-5	-	CASGLIGADTQYF
TRBV5-5	-	CASSFDSLSTDTQYF
TRBV9	-	CASSVGLSENTIYF
TRBV12-5	-	CASGLEDYTQYF
TRBV2	-	CASLVGRGSNQPQHF
TRBV5-5	-	CASSSSDSSSTDTQYF
TRBV2	-	CASRSTGGDETQYF
TRBV6-2/TRBV6-3	-	CASSYSLAPSDYTF
TRBV5-1	-	CASSLRLASGFQETQYF
TRBV6-6	-	CASSYRGANYGYTF
TRBV27	few	CASSLAGTALGNEQFF
TRBV7-8	few	CAAGTDFNYGYTF
TRBV5-8	-	CASRHKAGELFF
TRBV27	few	CASSFPTGEQYF
TRBV3-1/TRBV3-2	-	CASSQDGVGGGYGYTF
TRBV3-1/TRBV3-2	-	CASTGQGSGNTIYF
TRBV5-1	-	CASSLETRAEAFF
TRBV2	-	CASQGFNRSPLHF
TRBV4-1	-	CASSHNRGPGGVSADTQYF
TRBV7-3	few	CASSLISSGIYNEQFF
TRBV2	few	CASRVGRLRYGYTF
TRBV5-4	few	CASSLDGTYEQYF
TRBV9	-	CASSPPLAGDVDTQYF
TRBV4-1	many	CASSPLYRESYNSPLHF
TRBV10-1	-	CASSEILAVGREQYF
TRBV29-1	-	CSVRDRGRSSEGYTF
TRBV2	-	CASSVPAGYDEQFF
TRBV3-1/TRBV3-2	-	CASSQRTGGNEQFF
TRBV6-6	once	CASSFRTGSNQPQHF
TRBV10-2	-	CASSRSHASGNTIYF
TRBV9	-	CASSAWTGEDTQYF
TRBV14	-	CASSQIIGDGSF
TRBV11-3	-	CASSLGSGGPYEQYF
TRBV28	-	CASTQGGGRGTEAFF
TRBV28	-	CASIPGTGMAKRDSPLHF
TRBV15	-	CATSRGGGRGGQETQYF
TRBV5-1	-	CASSLGARVGHTGELFF
TRBV20-1	-	CSATAPPTLHF
TRBV10-1	-	CASSESLAGGGETQYF
TRBV3-1/TRBV3-2	-	CASSQWGEVEAFF
TRBV2	few	CATTVGESYEQYF
TRBV5-1	-	CASSLGLAGTDTQYF
TRBV6-5	-	CASSYLGGNTEAFF
TRBV18	-	CASSPGANNQPQHF
TRBV4-2	-	CASSRGPGGGEETQYF
TRBV5-1	few	CASSLGQGNEKLFF
TRBV5-1	few	CASSLSPGTGRSEQFF
TRBV25-1	-	CASSSYRDRGVEKLFF
TRBV2	few	CASSLIAGEQFF
TRBV5-1	-	CAVQVVPNTGELFF